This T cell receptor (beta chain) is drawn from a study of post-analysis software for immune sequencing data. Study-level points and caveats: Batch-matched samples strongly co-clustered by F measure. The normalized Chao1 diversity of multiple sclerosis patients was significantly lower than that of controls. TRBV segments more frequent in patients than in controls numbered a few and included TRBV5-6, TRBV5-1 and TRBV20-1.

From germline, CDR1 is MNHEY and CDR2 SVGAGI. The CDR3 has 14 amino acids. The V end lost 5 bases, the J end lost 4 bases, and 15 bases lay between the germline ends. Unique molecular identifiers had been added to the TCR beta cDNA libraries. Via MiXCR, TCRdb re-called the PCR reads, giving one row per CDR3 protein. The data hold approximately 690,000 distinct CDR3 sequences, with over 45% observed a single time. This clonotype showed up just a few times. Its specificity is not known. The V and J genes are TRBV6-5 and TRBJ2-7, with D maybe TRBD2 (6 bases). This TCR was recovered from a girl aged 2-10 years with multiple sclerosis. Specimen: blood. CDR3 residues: CASSGFLARYEQYF. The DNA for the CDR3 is TGTGCCAGCAGTGGGTTTCTAGCGAGGTACGAGCAGTACTTC.